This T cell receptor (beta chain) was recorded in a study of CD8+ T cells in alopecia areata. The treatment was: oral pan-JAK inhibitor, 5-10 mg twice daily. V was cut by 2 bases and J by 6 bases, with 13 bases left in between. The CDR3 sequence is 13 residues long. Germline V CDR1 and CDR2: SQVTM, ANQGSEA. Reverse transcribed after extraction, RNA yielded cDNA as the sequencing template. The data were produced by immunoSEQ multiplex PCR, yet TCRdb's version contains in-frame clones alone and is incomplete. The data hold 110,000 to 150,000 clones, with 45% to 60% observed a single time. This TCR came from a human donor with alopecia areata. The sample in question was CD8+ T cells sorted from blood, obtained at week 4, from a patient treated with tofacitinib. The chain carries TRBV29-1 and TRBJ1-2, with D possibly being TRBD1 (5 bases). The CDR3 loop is CSVEYGVRDGYTF. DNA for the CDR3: TGCAGCGTTGAATACGGGGTCAGGGATGGCTACACCTTC.